The T cell receptor beta chain described here comes from a study of Ad26.COV2.S vaccination and SARS-CoV-2 variants. Study-level background: Donor was one of the participants in the Ad26.COV2.S arm of the COV1001 trial. The study gave Ad26.COV2.S intramuscularly, once or twice 56 days apart. General observations from the study: Reported post-vaccination CD8+ and CD4+ T cell responses to spike showed substantial breadth.

Sample treatment: 19 received Ad26.COV2.S at low or high dose, single or two shots; about five received placebo; per-sample allocation not given. Vaccine and placebo recipients were sampled on day 63 after the first injection. The CDR3 extends over 18 amino acids. V dropped 4 bases and J dropped 5; count of bases not matched to a gene: 11. Germline V CDR1 and CDR2: SGHKS, YYEKEE (reference sequence). This clone was observed a single time. Its antigen remains unknown. Some clones are missing from TCRdb's copy, which holds only in-frame ones; the method was immunoSEQ multiplex PCR. The sample records about 330,000 clones, around 90% being singletons.

This chain uses TRBV5-5 with TRBJ2-2; 13 bases fit TRBD2. This clonotype was obtained from a person aged 18-65 years who received the Ad26.COV2.S COVID-19 vaccine or a placebo. The sequences come from peripheral blood, collected in a trial of Ad26.COV2.S vaccine versus placebo. For the CDR3, the DNA is TGTGCCAGCAGCCGCACCGGGACTAGCGGGAAACGAACCGGGGAGCTGTTTTTT. Translated: CASSRTGTSGKRTGELFF.